The TCR beta chain under discussion was sequenced for a study of chemoradiotherapy in HPV16-positive cancers. This clone was found once. This CDR3 has 13 amino acids. In germline, CDR1 is LNHDA, CDR2 SQIVND (reference sequence). The V end was cut by 10 bases, the J end by 0 bases, with 9 bases between. Produced via immunoSEQ multiplex PCR; TCRdb's table is partial and in-frame only. In the table there are under 25,000 clones, approximately 84% of which are singletons. V gene TRBV19 combines with J gene TRBJ2-2; no definite D call. The origin of this receptor is a human donor with HPV-associated anogenital cancer. Sequences were derived from blood, sampled from a patient who underwent chemoradiotherapy. CDR3 residues: CATAASNTGELFF. Here the CDR3 DNA reads TGTGCCACCGCCGCCTCGAACACCGGGGAGCTGTTTTTT.